This T cell receptor beta chain is from a study of shared clonotypes between healthy human individuals. Study-wide background: Per donor, three plates held CD4 naive cells, three held CD4 memory, two held CD8 naive and one held CD8 memory.

Clones were read by immunoSEQ multiplex PCR, and TCRdb kept only the in-frame ones, dropping some. The sample consists of some 2,100,000 clones, about 94% of them appearing once. Trimming took 4 bases from V and 6 from J; bases not matched to a gene: 4. The CDR3 contains 13 residues. Germline V lookup: CDR1 ENHRY, CDR2 SYGVKD. The chain employs TRBV10-3 and TRBJ2-3; 7 bases are a match to TRBD1. This sequence originates from a man in his late teens or twenties in good health. The sample taken for sequencing was naive CD4+ T cells sorted from blood. Subset given: CD45RA+ positively selected. CDR3 residues: CAISAGGFDTQYF. CDR3 in DNA: TGTGCCATCAGTGCAGGGGGTTTCGATACGCAGTATTTT.